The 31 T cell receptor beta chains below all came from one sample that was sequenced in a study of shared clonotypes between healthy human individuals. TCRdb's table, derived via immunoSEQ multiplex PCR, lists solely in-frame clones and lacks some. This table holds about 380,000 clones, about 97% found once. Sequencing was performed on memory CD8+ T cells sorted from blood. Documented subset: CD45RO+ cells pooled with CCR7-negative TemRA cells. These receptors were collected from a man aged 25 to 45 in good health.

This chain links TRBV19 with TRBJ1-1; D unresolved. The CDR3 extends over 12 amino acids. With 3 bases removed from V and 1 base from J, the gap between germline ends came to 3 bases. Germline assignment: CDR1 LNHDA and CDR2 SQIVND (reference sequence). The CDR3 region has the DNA TGTGCCAGTAGTATTTCGAACACTGAAGCTTTCTTT. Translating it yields CASSISNTEAFF.

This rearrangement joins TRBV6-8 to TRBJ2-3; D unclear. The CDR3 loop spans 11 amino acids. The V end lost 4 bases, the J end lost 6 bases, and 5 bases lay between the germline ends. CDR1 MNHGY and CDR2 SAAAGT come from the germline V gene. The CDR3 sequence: CASSSNDTQYF. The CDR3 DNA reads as TGTGCCAGCAGTTCGAATGATACGCAGTATTTT.

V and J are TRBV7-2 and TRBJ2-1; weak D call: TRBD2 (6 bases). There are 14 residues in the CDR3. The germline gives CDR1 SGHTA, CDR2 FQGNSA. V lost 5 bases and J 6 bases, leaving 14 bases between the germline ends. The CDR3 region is CASSPTRRANEQFF. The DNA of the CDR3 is TGTGCCAGCAGCCCGACCCGGAGGGCCAATGAGCAGTTCTTC.

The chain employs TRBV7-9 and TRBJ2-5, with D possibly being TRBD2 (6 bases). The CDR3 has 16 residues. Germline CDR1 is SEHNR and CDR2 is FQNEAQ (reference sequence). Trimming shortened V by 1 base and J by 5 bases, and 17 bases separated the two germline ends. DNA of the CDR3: TGTGCCAGCAGCTTAGTCGCCTCCGTTGGAGGGGAGACCCAGTACTTC. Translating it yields CASSLVASVGGETQYF.

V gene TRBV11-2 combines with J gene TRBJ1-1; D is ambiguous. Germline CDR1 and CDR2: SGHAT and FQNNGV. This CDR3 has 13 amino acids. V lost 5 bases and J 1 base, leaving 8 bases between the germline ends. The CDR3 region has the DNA TGTGCCAGCAGCCTCATTAGGAACACTGAAGCTTTCTTT. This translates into CASSLIRNTEAFF.

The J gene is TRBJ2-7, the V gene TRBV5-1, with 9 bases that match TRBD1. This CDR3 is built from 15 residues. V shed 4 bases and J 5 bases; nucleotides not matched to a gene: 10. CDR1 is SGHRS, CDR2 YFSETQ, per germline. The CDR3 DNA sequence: TGCGCCAGCAGCCCCACCCGGACAGGGGCCCACGAGCAGTACTTC. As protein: CASSPTRTGAHEQYF.

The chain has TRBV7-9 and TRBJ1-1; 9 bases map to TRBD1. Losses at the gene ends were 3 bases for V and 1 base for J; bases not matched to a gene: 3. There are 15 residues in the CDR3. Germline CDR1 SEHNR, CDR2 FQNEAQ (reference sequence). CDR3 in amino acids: CASSLDRGPNTEAFF. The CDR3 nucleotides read TGTGCCAGCAGCTTGGACAGGGGTCCGAACACTGAAGCTTTCTTT. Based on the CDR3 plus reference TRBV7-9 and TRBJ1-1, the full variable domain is DTGVSQNPRHKITKRGQNVTFRCDPISEHNRLYWYRQTLGQGPEFLTYFQNEAQLEKSRLLSDRFSAERPKGSFSTLEIQRTEQGDSAMYLCASSLDRGPNTEAFFGQGTRLTVV.

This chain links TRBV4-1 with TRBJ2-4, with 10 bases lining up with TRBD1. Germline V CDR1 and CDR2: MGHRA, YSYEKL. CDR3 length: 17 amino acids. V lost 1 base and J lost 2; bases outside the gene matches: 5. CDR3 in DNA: TGCGCCAGCAGCCAAGGCCCGGACAGGGGGACCAAAAACATTCAGTACTTC. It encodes CASSQGPDRGTKNIQYF.

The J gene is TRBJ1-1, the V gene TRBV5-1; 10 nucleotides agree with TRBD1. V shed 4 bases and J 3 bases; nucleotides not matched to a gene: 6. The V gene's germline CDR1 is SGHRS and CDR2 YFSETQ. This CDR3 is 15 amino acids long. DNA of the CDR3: TGCGCCAGCAGCGTAACCGGGACAGGGGACACTGAAGCTTTCTTT. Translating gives CASSVTGTGDTEAFF.

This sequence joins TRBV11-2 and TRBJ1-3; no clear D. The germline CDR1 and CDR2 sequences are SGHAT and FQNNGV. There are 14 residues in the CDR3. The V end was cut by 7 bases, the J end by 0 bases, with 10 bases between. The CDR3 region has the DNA TGTGCCAGCAACCCGTTGAGCTCTGGAAACACCATATATTTT. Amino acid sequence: CASNPLSSGNTIYF.

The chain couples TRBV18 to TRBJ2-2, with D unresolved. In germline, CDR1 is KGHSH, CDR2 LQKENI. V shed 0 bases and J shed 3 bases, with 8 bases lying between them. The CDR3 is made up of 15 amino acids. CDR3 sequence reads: CASSPPRPDTGELFF. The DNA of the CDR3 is TGTGCCAGCTCACCACCGAGACCAGACACCGGGGAGCTGTTTTTT.

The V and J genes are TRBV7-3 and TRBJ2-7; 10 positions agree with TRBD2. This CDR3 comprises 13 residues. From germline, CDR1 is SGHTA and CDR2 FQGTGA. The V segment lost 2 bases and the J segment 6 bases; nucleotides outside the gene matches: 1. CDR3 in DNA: TGTGCCAGCAGCTTACTAGCGGGAGCCGAGCAGTACTTC. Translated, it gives CASSLLAGAEQYF.

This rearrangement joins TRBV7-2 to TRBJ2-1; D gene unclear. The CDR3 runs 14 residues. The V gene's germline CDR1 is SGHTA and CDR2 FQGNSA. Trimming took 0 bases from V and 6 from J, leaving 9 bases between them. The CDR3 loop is CASSLALALNEQFF. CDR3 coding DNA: TGTGCCAGCAGCTTAGCTTTAGCCCTCAATGAGCAGTTCTTC.

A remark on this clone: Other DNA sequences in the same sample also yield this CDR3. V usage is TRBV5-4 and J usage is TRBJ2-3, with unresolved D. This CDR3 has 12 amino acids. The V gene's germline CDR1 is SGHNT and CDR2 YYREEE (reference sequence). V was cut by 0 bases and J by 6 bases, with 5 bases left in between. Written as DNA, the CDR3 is TGTGCCAGCAGCTTGGACGCGGATACGCAGTATTTT. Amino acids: CASSLDADTQYF.

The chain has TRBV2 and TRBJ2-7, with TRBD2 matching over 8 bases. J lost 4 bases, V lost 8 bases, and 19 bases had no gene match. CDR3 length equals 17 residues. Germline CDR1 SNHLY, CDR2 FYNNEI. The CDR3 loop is CASEGNGLAGKVYEQYF. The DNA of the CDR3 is TGTGCCAGCGAGGGTAACGGGCTAGCGGGCAAAGTTTACGAGCAGTACTTC.

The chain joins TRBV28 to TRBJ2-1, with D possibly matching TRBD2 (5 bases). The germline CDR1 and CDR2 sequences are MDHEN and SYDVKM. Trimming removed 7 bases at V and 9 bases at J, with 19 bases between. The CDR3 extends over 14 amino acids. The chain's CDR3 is CASTSPSSPSEQFF. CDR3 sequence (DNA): TGTGCCAGCACCTCCCCCTCTAGCCCTTCTGAGCAGTTCTTC. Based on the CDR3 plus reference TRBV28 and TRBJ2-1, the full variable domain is DVKVTQSSRYLVKRTGEKVFLECVQDMDHENMFWYRQDPGLGLRLIYFSYDVKMKEKGDIPEGYSVSREKKERFSLILESASTNQTSMYLCASTSPSSPSEQFFGPGTRLTVL.

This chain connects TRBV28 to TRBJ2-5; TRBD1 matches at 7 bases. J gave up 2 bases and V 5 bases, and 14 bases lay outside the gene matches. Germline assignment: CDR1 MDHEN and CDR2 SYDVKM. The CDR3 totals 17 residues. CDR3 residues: CASSPRQGVLKQETQYF. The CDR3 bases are TGTGCCAGCAGTCCCAGACAGGGTGTCCTGAAACAAGAGACCCAGTACTTC.

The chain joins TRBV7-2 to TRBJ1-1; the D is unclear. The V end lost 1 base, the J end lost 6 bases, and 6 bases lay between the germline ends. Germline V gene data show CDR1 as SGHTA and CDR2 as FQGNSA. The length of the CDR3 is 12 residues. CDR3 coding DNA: TGTGCCAGCAGCTTAGTAGGCCCTGAAGCTTTCTTT. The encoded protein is CASSLVGPEAFF.

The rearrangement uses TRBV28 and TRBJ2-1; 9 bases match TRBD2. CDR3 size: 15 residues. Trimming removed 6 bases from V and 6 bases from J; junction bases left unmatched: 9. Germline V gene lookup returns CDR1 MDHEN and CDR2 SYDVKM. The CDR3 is CASRTSGRPINEQFF. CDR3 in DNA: TGTGCCAGCAGGACCAGCGGGAGGCCTATCAATGAGCAGTTCTTC.

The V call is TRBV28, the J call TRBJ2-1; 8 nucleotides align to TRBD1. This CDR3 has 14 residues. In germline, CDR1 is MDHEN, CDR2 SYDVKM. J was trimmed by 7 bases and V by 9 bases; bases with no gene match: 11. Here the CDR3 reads CASVRTGRPNEQFF. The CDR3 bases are TGTGCCAGTGTACGGACAGGGCGCCCTAATGAGCAGTTCTTC.

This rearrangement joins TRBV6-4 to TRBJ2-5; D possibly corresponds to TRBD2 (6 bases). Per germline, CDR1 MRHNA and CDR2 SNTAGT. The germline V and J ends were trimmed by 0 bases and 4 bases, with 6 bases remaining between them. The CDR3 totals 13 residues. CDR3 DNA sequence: TGTGCCAGCAGTGACTCAGCGGGAGAGACCCAGTACTTC. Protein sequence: CASSDSAGETQYF.

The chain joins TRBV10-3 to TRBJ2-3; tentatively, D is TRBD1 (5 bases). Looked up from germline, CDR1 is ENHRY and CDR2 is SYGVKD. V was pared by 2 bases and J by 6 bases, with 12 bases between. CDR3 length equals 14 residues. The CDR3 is CAISEDRGIDTQYF. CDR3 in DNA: TGTGCCATCAGTGAGGACAGAGGCATTGATACGCAGTATTTT.

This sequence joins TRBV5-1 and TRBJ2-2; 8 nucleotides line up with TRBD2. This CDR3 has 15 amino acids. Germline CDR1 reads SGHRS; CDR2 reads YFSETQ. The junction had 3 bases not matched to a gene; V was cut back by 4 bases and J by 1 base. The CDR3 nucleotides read TGCGCCAGCAGCATTCTAGCGGGGAACACCGGGGAGCTGTTTTTT. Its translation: CASSILAGNTGELFF.

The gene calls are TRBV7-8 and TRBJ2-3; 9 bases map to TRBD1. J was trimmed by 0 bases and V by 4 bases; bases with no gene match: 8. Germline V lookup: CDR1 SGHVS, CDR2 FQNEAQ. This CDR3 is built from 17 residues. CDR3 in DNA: TGTGCCAGCAGCTCCGGGACAGGGACTCTAAGCACAGATACGCAGTATTTT. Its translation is CASSSGTGTLSTDTQYF.

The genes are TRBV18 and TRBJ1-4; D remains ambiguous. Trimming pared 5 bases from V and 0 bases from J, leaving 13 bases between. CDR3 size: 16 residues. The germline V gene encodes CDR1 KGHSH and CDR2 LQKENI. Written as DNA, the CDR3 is TGTGCCAGCTCAAAACTCCCTTTATCAACTAATGAAAAACTGTTTTTT. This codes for CASSKLPLSTNEKLFF. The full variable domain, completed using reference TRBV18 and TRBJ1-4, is NAGVMQNPRHLVRRRGQEARLRCSPMKGHSHVYWYRQLPEEGLKFMVYLQKENIIDESGMPKERFSAEFPKEGPSILRIQQVVRGDSAAYFCASSKLPLSTNEKLFFGSGTQLSVL.

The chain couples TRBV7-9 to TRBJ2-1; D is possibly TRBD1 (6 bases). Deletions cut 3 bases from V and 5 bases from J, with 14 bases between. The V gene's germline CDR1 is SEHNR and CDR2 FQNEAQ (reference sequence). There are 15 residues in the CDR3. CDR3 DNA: TGTGCCAGCAGCTTCCCCCTGGACAGCCACAATGAGCAGTTCTTC. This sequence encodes CASSFPLDSHNEQFF.

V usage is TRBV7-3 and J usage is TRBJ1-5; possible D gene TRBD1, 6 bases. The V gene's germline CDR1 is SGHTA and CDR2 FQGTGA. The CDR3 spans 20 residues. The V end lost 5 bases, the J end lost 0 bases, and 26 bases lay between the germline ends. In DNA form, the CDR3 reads TGTGCCAGCAGCCGAAGGAATACAGGGCCCCGAATTGATAGCAATCAGCCCCAGCATTTT. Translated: CASSRRNTGPRIDSNQPQHF.

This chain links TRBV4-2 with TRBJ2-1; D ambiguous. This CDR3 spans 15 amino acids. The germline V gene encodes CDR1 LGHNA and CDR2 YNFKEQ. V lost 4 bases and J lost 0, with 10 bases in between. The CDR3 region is CASSRAPPSYNEQFF. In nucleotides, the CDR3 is TGTGCCAGCAGCCGGGCCCCCCCCTCCTACAATGAGCAGTTCTTC.

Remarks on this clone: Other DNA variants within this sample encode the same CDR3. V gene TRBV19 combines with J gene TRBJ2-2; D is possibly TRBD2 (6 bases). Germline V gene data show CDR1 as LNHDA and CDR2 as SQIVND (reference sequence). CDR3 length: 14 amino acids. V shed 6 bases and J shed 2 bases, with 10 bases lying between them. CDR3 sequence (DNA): TGTGCCAGTAGCCCTAGCGCAAACACCGGGGAGCTGTTTTTT. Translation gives CASSPSANTGELFF. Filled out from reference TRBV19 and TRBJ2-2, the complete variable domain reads DGGITQSPKYLFRKEGQNVTLSCEQNLNHDAMYWYRQDPGQGLRLIYYSQIVNDFQKGDIAEGYSVSREKKESFPLTVTSAQKNPTAFYLCASSPSANTGELFFGEGSRLTVL.

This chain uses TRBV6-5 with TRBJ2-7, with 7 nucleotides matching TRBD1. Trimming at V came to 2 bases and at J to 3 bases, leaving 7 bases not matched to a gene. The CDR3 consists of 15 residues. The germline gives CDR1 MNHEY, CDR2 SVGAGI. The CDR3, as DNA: TGTGCCAGCAGTTACCCCGGACAGGCCTTCTACGAGCAGTACTTC. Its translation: CASSYPGQAFYEQYF.

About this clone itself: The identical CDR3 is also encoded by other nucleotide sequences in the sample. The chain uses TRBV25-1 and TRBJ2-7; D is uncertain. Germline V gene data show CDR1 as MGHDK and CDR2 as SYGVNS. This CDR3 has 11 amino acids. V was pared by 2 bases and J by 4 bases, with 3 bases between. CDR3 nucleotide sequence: TGTGCCAGCAGTGAAGGGTACGAGCAGTACTTC. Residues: CASSEGYEQYF.